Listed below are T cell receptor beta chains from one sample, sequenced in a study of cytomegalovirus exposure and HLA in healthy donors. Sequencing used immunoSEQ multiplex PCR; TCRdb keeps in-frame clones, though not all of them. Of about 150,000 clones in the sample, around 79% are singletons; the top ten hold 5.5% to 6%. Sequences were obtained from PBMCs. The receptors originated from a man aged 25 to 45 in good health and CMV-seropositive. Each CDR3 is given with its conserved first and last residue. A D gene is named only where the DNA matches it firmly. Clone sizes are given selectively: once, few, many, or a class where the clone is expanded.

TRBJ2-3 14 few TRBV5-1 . CASSPSEGTDTQYF TGCGCCAGCAGCCCCAGCGAAGGCACAGATACGCAGTATTTT
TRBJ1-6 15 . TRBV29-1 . CSVALSGVNNSPLHF TGCAGCGTTGCTCTTTCCGGGGTAAATAATTCACCCCTCCACTTT
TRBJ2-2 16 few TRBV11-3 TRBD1 CASSLEGTDYTGELFF TGTGCCAGCAGCTTAGAAGGGACAGATTACACCGGGGAGCTGTTTTTT
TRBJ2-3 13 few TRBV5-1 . CASSLAPLPTQYF TGCGCCAGCAGCTTGGCCCCCCTCCCCACGCAGTATTTT
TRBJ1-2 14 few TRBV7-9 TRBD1 CASSLGQGDYGYTF TGTGCCAGCAGCTTAGGACAGGGGGACTATGGCTACACCTTC
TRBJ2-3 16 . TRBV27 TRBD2 CASSFSLATSTDTQYF TGTGCCAGCAGTTTTTCACTAGCGACTAGCACAGATACGCAGTATTTT
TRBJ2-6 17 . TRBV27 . CASSRNRFPSGANVLTF TGTGCCAGCAGCCGAAACAGGTTTCCGTCTGGGGCCAACGTCCTGACTTTC
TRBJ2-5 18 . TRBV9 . CASSEGLRVDSLLETQYF TGTGCCAGCAGCGAAGGACTGAGGGTGGACAGCCTTTTGGAGACCCAGTACTTC
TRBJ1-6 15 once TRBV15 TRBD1 CATSNWTGSNSPLHF TGTGCCACCAGCAACTGGACAGGGAGCAATTCACCCCTCCACTTT
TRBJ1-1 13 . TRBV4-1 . CASSQGAGTEAFF TGCGCCAGCAGCCAAGGGGCGGGCACTGAAGCTTTCTTT
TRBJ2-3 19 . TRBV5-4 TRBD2 CASSKPTSGGPSRLFSQYF TGTGCCAGCAGCAAACCGACTAGCGGGGGGCCCAGCCGCCTATTTTCGCAGTATTTT
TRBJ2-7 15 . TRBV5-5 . CASSLEWVYSYEQYF TGTGCCAGCAGCTTGGAGTGGGTTTACAGCTACGAGCAGTACTTC